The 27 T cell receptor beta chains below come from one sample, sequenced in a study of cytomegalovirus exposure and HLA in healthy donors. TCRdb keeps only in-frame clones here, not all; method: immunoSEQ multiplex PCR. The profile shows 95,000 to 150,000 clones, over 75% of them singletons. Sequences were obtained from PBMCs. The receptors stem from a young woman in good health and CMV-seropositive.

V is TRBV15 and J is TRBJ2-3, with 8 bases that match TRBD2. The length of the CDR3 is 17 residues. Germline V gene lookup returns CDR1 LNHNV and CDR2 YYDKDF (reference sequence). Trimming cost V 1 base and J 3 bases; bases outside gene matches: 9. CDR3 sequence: CATSRGLAGTTTDTQYF. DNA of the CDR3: TGTGCCACCAGCAGAGGGCTAGCGGGTACTACTACAGATACGCAGTATTTT.

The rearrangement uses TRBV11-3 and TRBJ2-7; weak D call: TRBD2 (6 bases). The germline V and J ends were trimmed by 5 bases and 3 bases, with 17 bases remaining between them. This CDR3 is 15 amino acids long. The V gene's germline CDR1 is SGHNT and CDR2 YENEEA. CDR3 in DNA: TGTGCCAGCAGCCACCTTAGCGGAGGTATCTACGAGCAGTACTTC. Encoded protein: CASSHLSGGIYEQYF.

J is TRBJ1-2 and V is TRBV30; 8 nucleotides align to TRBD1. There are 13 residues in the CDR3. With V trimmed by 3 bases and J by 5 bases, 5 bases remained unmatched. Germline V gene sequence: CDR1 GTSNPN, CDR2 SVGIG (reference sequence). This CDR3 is CAWSWTGTYGYTF. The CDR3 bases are TGTGCCTGGAGCTGGACAGGGACGTATGGCTACACCTTC.

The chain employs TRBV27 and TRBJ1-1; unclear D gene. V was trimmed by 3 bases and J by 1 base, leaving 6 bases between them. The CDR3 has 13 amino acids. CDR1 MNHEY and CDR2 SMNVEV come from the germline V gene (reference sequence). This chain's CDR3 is CASSFTGNTEAFF. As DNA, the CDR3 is TGTGCCAGCAGTTTCACGGGGAACACTGAAGCTTTCTTT.

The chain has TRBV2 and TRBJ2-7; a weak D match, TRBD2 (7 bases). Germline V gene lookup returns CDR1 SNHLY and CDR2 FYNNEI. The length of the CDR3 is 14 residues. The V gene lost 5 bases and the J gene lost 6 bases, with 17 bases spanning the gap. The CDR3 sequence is CASSRTGRVFEQYF. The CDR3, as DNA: TGTGCCAGCAGTCGTACAGGGAGGGTTTTCGAGCAGTACTTC.

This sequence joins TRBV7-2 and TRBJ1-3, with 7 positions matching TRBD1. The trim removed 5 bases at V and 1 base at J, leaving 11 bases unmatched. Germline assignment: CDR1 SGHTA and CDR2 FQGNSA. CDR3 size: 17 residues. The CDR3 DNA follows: TGTGCCAGCAGCGGCAGGGGACAGCTGACTTCTGGAAACACCATATATTTT. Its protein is CASSGRGQLTSGNTIYF.

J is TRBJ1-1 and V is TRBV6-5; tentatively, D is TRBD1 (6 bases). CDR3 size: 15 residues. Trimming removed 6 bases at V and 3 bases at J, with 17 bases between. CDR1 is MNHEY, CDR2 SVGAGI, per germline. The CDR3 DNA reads TGTGCCAGCAGCCTCCGGGGGGCCGGCGACACTGAAGCTTTCTTT. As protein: CASSLRGAGDTEAFF.

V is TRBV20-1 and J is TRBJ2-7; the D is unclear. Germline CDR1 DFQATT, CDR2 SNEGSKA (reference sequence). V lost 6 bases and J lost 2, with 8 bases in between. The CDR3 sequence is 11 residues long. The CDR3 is CSAPVPYEQYF. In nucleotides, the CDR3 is TGCAGTGCCCCGGTGCCCTACGAGCAGTACTTC.

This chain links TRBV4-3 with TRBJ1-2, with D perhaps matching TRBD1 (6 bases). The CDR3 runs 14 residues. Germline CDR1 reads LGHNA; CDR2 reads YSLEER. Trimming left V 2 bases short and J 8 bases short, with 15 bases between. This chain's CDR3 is CASSQNYRDEGYTF. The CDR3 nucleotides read TGCGCCAGCAGCCAAAACTACAGGGACGAGGGCTACACCTTC.

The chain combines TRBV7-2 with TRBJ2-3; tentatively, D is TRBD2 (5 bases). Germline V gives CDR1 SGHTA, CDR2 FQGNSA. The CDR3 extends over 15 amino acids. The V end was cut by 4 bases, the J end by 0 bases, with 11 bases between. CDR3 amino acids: CASSSDYLSTDTQYF. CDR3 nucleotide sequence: TGTGCCAGCAGCTCAGACTACCTCAGCACAGATACGCAGTATTTT.

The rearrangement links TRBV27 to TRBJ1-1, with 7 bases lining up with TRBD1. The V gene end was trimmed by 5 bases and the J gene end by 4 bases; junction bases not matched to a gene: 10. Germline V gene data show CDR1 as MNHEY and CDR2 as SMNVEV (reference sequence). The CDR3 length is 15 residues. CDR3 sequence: CASSPLTGLSTEAFF. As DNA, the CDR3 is TGTGCCAGCAGTCCACTGACAGGGTTGAGCACTGAAGCTTTCTTT.

The CDR3, as DNA: TGTGCCAGCAGCTTAATGGGGGGGGGCGGCACAGATACGCAGTATTTT. The encoded protein is CASSLMGGGGTDTQYF. V is TRBV7-3 and J is TRBJ2-3; possible D gene TRBD2, 7 bases. The V end was cut by 1 base, the J end by 1 base, with 12 bases between. Germline V CDR1 and CDR2: SGHTA, FQGTGA. The CDR3 extends over 16 amino acids.

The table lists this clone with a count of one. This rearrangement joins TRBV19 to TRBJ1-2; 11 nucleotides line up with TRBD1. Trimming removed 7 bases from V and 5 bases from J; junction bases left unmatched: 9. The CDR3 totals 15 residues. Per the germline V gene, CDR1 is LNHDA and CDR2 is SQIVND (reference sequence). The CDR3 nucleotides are TGTGCCAGTACCCCCGGGACAGGGGGGACGTATGGCTACACCTTC. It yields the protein CASTPGTGGTYGYTF.

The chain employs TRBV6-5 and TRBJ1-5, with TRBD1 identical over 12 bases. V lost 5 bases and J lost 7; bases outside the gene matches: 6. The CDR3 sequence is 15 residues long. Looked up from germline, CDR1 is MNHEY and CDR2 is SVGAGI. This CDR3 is CASSPGTGGGQPQHF. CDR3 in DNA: TGTGCCAGCAGTCCCGGGACAGGGGGCGGACAGCCCCAGCATTTT.

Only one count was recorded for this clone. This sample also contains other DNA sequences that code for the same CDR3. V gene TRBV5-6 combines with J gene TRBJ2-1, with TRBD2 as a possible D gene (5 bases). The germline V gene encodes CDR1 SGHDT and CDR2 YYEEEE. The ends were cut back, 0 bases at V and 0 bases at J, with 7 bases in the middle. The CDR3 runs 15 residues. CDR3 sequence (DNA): TGTGCCAGCAGCTTGGGGAGGAGCTCCTACAATGAGCAGTTCTTC. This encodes CASSLGRSSYNEQFF.

CDR3 amino acids: CASSGAGEETQYF. Written as DNA, the CDR3 is TGTGCCAGCAGTGGAGCGGGAGAAGAGACCCAGTACTTC. V gene TRBV28 combines with J gene TRBJ2-5, with 8 bases lining up with TRBD2. The CDR3 sequence is 13 residues long. V gave up 5 bases and J gave up 3 bases; unmatched junction bases: 2. Germline lookup yields CDR1 MDHEN and CDR2 SYDVKM.

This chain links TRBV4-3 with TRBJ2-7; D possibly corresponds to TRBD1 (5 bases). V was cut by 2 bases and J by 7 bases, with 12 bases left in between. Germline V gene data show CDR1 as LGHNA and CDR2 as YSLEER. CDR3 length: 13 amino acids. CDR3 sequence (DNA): TGCGCCAGCAGCCAAAGGGGTCTGGGAGAGCAGTACTTC. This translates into CASSQRGLGEQYF.

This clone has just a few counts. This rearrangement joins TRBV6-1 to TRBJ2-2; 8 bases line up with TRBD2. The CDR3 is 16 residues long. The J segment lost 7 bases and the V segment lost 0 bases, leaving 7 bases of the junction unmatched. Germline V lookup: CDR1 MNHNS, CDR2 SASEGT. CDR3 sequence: CASSEAVAGGGGELFF. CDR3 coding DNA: TGTGCCAGCAGTGAAGCCGTGGCGGGAGGAGGCGGGGAGCTGTTTTTT.

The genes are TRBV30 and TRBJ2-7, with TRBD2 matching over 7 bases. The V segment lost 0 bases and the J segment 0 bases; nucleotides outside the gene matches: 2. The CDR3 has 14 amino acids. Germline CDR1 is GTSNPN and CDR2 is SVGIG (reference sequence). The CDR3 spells CAWSVGGTSYEQYF. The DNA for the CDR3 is TGTGCCTGGAGTGTGGGGGGGACCTCCTACGAGCAGTACTTC.

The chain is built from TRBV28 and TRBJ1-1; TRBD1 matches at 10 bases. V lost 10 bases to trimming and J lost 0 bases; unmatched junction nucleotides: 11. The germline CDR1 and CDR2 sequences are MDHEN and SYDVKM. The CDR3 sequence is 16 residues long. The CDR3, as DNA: TGTGCCACCTCAGGGGGACAGGGGCTCATGAACACTGAAGCTTTCTTT. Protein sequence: CATSGGQGLMNTEAFF.

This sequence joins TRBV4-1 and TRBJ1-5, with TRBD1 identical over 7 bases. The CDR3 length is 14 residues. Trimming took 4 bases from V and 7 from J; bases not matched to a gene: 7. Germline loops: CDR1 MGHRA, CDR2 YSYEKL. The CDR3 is CASSPIQGKQPQHF. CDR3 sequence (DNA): TGCGCCAGCAGCCCGATACAGGGGAAACAGCCCCAGCATTTT.

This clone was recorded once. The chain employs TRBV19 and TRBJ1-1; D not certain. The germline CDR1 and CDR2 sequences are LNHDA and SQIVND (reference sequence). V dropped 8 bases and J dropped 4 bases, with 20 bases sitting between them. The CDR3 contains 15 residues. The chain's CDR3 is CASSAGIGTATEAFF. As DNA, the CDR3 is TGTGCCAGTTCTGCGGGGATCGGCACGGCCACTGAAGCTTTCTTT.

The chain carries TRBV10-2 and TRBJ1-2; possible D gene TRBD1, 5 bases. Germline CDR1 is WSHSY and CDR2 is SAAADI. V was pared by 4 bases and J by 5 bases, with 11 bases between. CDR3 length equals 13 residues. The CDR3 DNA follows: TGCGCCAGCAGTGCTAGGGGTTATTATGGCTACACCTTC. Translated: CASSARGYYGYTF.

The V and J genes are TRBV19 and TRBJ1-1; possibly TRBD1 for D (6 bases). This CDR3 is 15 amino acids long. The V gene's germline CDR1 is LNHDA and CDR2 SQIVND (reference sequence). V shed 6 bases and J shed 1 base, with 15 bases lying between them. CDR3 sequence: CASRRTETGNTEAFF. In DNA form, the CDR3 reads TGTGCCAGTAGGCGGACAGAAACGGGGAACACTGAAGCTTTCTTT.

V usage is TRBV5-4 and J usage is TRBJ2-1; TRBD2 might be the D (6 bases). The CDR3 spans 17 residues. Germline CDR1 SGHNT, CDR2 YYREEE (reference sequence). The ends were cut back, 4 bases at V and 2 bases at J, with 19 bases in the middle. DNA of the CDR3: TGTGCCAGCAGCCGGGGCGGGGCCAGCCGAGCCTACAATGAGCAGTTCTTC. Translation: CASSRGGASRAYNEQFF.

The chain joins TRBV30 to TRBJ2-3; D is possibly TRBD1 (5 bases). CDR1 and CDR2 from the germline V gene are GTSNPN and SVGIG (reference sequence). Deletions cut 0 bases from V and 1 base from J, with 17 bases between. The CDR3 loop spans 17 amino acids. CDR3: CAWSVGVGHLGTDTQYF. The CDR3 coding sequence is TGTGCCTGGAGTGTAGGGGTCGGGCACCTAGGCACAGATACGCAGTATTTT.

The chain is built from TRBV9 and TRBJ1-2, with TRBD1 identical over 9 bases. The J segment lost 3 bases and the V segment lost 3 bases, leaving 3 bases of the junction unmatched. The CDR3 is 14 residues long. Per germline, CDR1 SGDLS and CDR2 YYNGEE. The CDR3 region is CASSARQGDYGYTF. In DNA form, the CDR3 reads TGTGCCAGCAGCGCGAGACAGGGGGACTATGGCTACACCTTC.